The TCR beta chain under discussion was sequenced for a study of beta chain features in type 1 diabetes. Study outcomes and limitations: In all four CD4+ subsets, TCRB CDR3 length was significantly, moderately reduced in type 1 diabetes.

Germline V gives CDR1 SGDLS, CDR2 YYNGEE. The ends lost 3 bases at V and 3 bases at J; junction bases unmatched: 12. This CDR3 region has 17 residues. The isolated RNA, all of it, was reverse transcribed, so expressed TCRB transcripts were what got sequenced. Naive, central memory and regulatory T cell samples averaged roughly 3.8 million reads. TCRdb's copy holds only in-frame clones and misses some; the assay was immunoSEQ multiplex PCR. In the table there are around 240,000 clones, about a sixth of which are singletons. By way of CD45RO/CCR7/CD25/CD127/CD95/CD27, the CD4+ regulatory, stem cell-like memory, central memory and naive cells were sorted. Remarks on this clone: Antigen specificity is unknown.

The chain employs TRBV9 and TRBJ2-3, with 8 bases lining up with TRBD1. Sequencing input: naive CD4+ T cells from blood. The clonotype originates from a man aged 25 to 40 with type 1 diabetes. The chain's CDR3 is CASSGTGGVIGTDTQYF. CDR3 nucleotide sequence: TGTGCCAGCAGCGGCACAGGGGGAGTTATAGGGACAGATACGCAGTATTTT.